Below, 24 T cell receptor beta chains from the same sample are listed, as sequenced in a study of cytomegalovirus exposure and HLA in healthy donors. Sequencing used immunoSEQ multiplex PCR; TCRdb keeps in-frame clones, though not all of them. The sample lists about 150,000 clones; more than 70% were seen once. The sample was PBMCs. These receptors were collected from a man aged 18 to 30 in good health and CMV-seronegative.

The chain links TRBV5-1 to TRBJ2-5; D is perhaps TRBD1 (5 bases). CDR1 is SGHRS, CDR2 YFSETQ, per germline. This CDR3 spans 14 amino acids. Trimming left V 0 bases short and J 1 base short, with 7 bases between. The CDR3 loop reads CASSLGTGQETQYF. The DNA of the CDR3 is TGCGCCAGCAGCTTGGGCACAGGCCAAGAGACCCAGTACTTC.

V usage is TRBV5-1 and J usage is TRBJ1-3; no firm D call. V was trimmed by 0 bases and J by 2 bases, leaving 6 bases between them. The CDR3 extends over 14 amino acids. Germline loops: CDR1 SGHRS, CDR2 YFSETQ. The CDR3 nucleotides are TGCGCCAGCAGCTTGGGAGTGGCTGGAAACACCATATATTTT. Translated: CASSLGVAGNTIYF. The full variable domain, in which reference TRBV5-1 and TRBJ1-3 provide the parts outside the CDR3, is KAGVTQTPRYLIKTRGQQVTLSCSPISGHRSVSWYQQTPGQGLQFLFEYFSETQRNKGNFPGRFSGRQFSNSRSEMNVSTLELGDSALYLCASSLGVAGNTIYFGEGSWLTVV.

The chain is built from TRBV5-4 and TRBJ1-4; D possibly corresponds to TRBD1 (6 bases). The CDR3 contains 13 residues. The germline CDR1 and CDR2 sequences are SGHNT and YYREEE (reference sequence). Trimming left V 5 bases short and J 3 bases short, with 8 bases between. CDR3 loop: CASSSGANEKLFF. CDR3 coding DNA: TGTGCCAGCAGTTCAGGGGCTAATGAAAAACTGTTTTTT.

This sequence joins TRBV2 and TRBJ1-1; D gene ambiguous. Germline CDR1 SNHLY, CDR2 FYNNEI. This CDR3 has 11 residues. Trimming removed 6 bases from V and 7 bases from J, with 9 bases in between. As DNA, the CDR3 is TGTGCCAGCAGGGAGACCGTTGAAGCTTTCTTT. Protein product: CASRETVEAFF. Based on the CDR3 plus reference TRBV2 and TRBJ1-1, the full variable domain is EPEVTQTPSHQVTQMGQEVILRCVPISNHLYFYWYRQILGQKVEFLVSFYNNEISEKSEIFDDQFSVERPDGSNFTLKIRSTKLEDSAMYFCASRETVEAFFGQGTRLTVV.

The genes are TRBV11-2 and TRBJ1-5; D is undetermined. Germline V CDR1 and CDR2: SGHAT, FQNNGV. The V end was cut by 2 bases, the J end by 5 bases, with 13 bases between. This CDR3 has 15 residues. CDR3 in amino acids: CASSLSGIGDQPQHF. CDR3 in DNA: TGTGCCAGCAGCTTATCCGGGATCGGGGATCAGCCCCAGCATTTT.

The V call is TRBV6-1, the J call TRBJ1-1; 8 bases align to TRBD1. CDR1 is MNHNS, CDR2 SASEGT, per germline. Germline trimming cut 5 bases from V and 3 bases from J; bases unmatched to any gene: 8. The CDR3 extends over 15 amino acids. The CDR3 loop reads CASSIRTGTDTEAFF. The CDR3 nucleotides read TGTGCCAGCAGTATACGGACAGGGACCGACACTGAAGCTTTCTTT.

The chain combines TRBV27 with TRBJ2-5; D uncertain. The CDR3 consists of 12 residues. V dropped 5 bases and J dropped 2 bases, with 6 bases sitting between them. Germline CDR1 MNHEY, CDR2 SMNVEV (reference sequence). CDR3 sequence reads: CASSSLQETQYF. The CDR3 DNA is TGTGCCAGCAGTAGCCTTCAAGAGACCCAGTACTTC.

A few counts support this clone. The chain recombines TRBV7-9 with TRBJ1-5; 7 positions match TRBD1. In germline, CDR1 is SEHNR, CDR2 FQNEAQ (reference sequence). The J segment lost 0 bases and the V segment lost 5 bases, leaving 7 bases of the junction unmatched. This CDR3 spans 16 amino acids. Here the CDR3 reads CASSPEQGISNQPQHF. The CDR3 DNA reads TGTGCCAGCAGCCCCGAACAGGGGATTAGCAATCAGCCCCAGCATTTT. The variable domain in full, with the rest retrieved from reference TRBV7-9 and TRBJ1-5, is DTGVSQNPRHKITKRGQNVTFRCDPISEHNRLYWYRQTLGQGPEFLTYFQNEAQLEKSRLLSDRFSAERPKGSFSTLEIQRTEQGDSAMYLCASSPEQGISNQPQHFGDGTRLSIL.

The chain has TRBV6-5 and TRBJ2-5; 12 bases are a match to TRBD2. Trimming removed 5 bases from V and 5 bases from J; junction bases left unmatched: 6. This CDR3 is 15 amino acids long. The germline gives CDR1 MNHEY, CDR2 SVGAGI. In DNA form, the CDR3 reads TGTGCCAGCAGTACGACTAGCGGGGGATTGGAGACCCAGTACTTC. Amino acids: CASSTTSGGLETQYF.

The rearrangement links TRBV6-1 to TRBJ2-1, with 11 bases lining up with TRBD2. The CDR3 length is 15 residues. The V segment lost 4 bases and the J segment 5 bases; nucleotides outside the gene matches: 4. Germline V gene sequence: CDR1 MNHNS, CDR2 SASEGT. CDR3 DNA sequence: TGTGCCAGCAGTGCGACTAGCGGGGACAACAATGAGCAGTTCTTC. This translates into CASSATSGDNNEQFF.

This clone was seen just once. This CDR3 reads CASSPGGSKNIQYF. The CDR3 nucleotides read TGTGCCAGCAGTCCCGGCGGTTCCAAAAACATTCAGTACTTC. The chain links TRBV28 to TRBJ2-4; the D is unclear. Germline CDR1 is MDHEN and CDR2 is SYDVKM. V shed 5 bases and J shed 2 bases, with 10 bases lying between them. This CDR3 has 14 amino acids.

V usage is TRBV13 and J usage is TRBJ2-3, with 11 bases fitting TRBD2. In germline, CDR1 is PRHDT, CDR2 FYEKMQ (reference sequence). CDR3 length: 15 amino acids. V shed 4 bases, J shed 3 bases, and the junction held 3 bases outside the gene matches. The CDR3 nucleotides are TGTGCCAGCAGCTCGCGACTAGCGGGGACAGATACGCAGTATTTT. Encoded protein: CASSSRLAGTDTQYF. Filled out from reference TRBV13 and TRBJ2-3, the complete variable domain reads AAGVIQSPRHLIKEKRETATLKCYPIPRHDTVYWYQQGPGQDPQFLISFYEKMQSDKGSIPDRFSAQQFSDYHSELNMSSLELGDSALYFCASSSRLAGTDTQYFGPGTRLTVL.

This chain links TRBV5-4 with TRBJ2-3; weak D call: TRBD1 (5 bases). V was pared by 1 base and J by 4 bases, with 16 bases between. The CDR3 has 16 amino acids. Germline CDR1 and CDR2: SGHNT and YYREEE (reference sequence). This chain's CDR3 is CASSLLGVKLADTQYF. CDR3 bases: TGTGCCAGCAGCTTGTTAGGGGTTAAGCTGGCAGATACGCAGTATTTT.

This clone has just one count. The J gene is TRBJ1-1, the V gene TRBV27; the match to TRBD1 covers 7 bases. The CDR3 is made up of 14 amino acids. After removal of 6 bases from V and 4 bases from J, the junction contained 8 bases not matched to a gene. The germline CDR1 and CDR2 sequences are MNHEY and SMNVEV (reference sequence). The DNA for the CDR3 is TGTGCCAGCAGCCCTGACAGGGCCTTCACTGAAGCTTTCTTT. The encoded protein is CASSPDRAFTEAFF.

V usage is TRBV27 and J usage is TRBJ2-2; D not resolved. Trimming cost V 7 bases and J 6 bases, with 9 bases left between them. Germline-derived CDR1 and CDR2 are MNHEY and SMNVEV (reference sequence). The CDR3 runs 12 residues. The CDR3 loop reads CASIASAGELFF. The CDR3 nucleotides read TGTGCCAGCATCGCAAGCGCCGGGGAGCTGTTTTTT.

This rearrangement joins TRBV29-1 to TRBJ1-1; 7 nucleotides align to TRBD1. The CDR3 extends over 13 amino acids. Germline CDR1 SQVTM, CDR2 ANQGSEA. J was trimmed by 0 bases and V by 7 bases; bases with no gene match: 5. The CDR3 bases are TGCAGCGCCAGACAGGGAATGAACACTGAAGCTTTCTTT. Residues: CSARQGMNTEAFF.

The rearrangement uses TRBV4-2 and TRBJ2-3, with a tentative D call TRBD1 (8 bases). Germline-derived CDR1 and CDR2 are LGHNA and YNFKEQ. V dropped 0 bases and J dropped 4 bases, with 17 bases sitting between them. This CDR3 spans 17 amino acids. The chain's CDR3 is CASSQDTGQGGADTQYF. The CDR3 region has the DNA TGTGCCAGCAGCCAAGATACCGGACAGGGAGGGGCAGATACGCAGTATTTT.

DNA for the CDR3: TGTGCCAGCTCACCACCGAAGTTCGGACTAGCGGGAGTCCCAAGCTACGAGCAGTACTTC. Translated: CASSPPKFGLAGVPSYEQYF. The chain couples TRBV18 to TRBJ2-7; 13 bases align to TRBD2. The CDR3 spans 20 residues. V gave up 0 bases and J gave up 3 bases; unmatched junction bases: 14. Germline V CDR1 and CDR2: KGHSH, LQKENI.

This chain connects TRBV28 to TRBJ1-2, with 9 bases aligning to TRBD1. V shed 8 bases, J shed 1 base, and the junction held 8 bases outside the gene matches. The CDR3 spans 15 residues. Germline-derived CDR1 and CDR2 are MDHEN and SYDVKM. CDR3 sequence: CASHQPGQGNYGYTF. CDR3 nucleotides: TGTGCCAGCCACCAACCGGGACAGGGTAACTATGGCTACACCTTC.

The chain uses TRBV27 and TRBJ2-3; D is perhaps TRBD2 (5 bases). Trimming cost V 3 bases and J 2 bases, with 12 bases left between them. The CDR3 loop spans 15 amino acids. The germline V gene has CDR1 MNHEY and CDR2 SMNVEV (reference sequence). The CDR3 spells CASSFFGEPTDTQYF. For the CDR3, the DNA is TGTGCCAGCAGTTTTTTCGGGGAACCCACAGATACGCAGTATTTT.

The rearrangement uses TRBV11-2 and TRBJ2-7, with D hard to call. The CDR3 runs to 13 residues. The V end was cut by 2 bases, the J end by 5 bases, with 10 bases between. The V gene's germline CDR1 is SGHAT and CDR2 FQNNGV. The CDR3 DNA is TGTGCCAGCAGCTTACAGGTTGGGCACGAGCAGTACTTC. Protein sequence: CASSLQVGHEQYF.

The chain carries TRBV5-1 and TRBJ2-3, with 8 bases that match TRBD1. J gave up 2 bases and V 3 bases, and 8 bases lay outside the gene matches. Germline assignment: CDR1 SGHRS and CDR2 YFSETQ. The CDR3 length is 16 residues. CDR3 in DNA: TGCGCCAGCAGCTATGTACAGGGGGTGAACACAGATACGCAGTATTTT. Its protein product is CASSYVQGVNTDTQYF. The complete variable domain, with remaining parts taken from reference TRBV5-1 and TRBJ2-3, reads KAGVTQTPRYLIKTRGQQVTLSCSPISGHRSVSWYQQTPGQGLQFLFEYFSETQRNKGNFPGRFSGRQFSNSRSEMNVSTLELGDSALYLCASSYVQGVNTDTQYFGPGTRLTVL.

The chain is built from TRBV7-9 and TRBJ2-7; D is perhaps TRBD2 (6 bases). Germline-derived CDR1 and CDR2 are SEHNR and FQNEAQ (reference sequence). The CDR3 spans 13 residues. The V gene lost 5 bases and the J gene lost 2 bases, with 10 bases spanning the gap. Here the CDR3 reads CASSLRETYEQYF. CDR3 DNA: TGTGCCAGCAGCCTCCGGGAGACCTACGAGCAGTACTTC.

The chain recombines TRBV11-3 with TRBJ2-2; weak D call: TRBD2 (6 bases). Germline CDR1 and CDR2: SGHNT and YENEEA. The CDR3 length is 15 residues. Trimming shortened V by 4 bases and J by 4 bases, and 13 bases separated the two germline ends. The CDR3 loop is CASSSASAGTGELFF. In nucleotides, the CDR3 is TGTGCCAGCAGCTCGGCTAGCGCGGGCACCGGGGAGCTGTTTTTT.